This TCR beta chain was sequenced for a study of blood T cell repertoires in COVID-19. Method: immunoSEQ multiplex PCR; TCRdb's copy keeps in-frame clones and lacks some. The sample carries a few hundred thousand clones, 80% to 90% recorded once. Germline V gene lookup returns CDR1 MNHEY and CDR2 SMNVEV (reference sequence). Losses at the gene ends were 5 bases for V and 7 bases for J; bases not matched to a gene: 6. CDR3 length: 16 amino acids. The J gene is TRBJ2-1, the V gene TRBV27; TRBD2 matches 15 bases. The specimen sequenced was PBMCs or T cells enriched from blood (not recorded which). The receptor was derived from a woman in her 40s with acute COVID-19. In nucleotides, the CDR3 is TGTGCCAGCAGTCTCGGACTAGCGGGAGGGAGGAATGAGCAGTTCTTC. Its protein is CASSLGLAGGRNEQFF.